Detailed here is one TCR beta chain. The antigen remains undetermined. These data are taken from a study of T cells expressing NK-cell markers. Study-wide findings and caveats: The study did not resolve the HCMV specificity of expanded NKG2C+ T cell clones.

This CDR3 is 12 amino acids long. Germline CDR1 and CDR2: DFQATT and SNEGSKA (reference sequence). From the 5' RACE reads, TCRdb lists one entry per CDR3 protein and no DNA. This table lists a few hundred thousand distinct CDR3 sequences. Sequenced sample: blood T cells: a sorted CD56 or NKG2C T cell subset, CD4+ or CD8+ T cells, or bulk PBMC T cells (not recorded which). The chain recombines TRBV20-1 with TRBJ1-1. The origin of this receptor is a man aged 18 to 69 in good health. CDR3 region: CSARMGNTEAFF.